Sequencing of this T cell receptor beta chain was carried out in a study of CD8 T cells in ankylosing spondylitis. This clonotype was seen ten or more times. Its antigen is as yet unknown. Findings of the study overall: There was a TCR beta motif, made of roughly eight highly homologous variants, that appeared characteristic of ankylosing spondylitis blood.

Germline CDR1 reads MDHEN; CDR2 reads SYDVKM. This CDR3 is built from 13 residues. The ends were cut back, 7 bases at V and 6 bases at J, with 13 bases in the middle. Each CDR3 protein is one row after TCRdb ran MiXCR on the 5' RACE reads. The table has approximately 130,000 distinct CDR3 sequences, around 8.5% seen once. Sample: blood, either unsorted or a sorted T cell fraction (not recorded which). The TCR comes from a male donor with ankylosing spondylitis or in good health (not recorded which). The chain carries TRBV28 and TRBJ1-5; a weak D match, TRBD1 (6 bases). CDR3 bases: TGTGCCAGCACAACCGGGGGGGCTCAGCCCCAGCATTTT. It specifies CASTTGGAQPQHF.